What follows are 9 T cell receptor beta chains derived from one specimen sequenced in a study of blood T cells in healthy people across ages. Next came a second PCR, run for about 6 to 12 cycles, which used a sample-barcoded 5' primer along with a J-beta primer mix. In TCRdb, the 5' RACE reads were re-called with MiXCR into one record per CDR3 protein. The sample has about 970,000 distinct CDR3 sequences, 45% to 60% seen once. Specimen: blood. The receptors derive from a woman between 55 and 75 years old in good health.

A note on this clonotype: The junction differs from germline at one of its ends, possibly a read error. This chain links TRBV4-1 with TRBJ1-1; 8 bases match TRBD1. Germline values: CDR1 MGHRA, CDR2 YSYEKL. The CDR3 extends over 16 amino acids. The CDR3 protein is CTSSSGQGAYRTEAFF. The CDR3 DNA reads TGCACCAGCAGTTCAGGACAGGGAGCTTATAGGACTGAAGCTTTCTTT.

V gene TRBV5-1 combines with J gene TRBJ2-1; D might be TRBD2 (6 bases). The CDR3 covers 13 residues. Germline CDR1 and CDR2: SGHRS and YFSETQ. Trimming took 5 bases from V and 9 from J, leaving 15 bases between them. CDR3 residues: CASRLAPSSEQFF. CDR3 nucleotide sequence: TGCGCCAGCAGACTAGCTCCATCCAGTGAGCAGTTCTTC. The variable domain in full, with the rest retrieved from reference TRBV5-1 and TRBJ2-1, is KAGVTQTPRYLIKTRGQQVTLSCSPISGHRSVSWYQQTPGQGLQFLFEYFSETQRNKGNFPGRFSGRQFSNSRSEMNVSTLELGDSALYLCASRLAPSSEQFFGPGTRLTVL.

The J gene is TRBJ2-3, the V gene TRBV12-3 or TRBV12-4, with D hard to call. The CDR3 loop spans 15 amino acids. Trimming removed 5 bases from V and 4 bases from J, with 16 bases in between. This CDR3 reads CASSPLSPSPDTQYF. The DNA of the CDR3 is TGTGCCAGCAGTCCCCTCAGCCCGAGCCCAGATACGCAGTATTTT.

This clonotype turned up a few times. The rearrangement links TRBV29-1 to TRBJ2-2; D might be TRBD1 or TRBD2, each matching 5 bases. The CDR3 has 14 amino acids. With 6 bases removed from V and 1 base from J, the gap between germline ends came to 12 bases. The V gene's germline CDR1 is SQVTM and CDR2 ANQGSEA. The CDR3 coding sequence is TGCAGCGTCAGGGACCGAAGGAACACCGGGGAGCTGTTTTTT. This gives the protein CSVRDRRNTGELFF.

V is TRBV5-1 and J is TRBJ2-7, with D perhaps matching TRBD1 or TRBD2 (5 bases each). The germline CDR1 and CDR2 sequences are SGHRS and YFSETQ. Trimming took 3 bases from V and 1 from J, leaving 11 bases between them. CDR3 length equals 14 residues. CDR3 in amino acids: CASSSRDGSYEQYF. CDR3 in DNA: TGCGCCAGCAGCTCCCGGGACGGGTCCTACGAGCAGTACTTC.

The chain employs TRBV4-2 and TRBJ2-2; 13 bases are shared with TRBD2. CDR3 length equals 23 residues. Germline CDR1 LGHNA, CDR2 YNFKEQ. V lost 1 base and J lost 2; bases outside the gene matches: 19. The CDR3 nucleotides read TGTGCCAGCAGCCAAGTCGGTCCCCTCGGGCTACTAGCGGGAGGGCTAAACACCGGGGAGCTGTTTTTT. Translation: CASSQVGPLGLLAGGLNTGELFF.

The rearrangement joins TRBV13 to TRBJ1-2; D is unresolved. V was pared by 3 bases and J by 7 bases, with 12 bases between. The CDR3 runs 13 residues. Germline values: CDR1 PRHDT, CDR2 FYEKMQ (reference sequence). CDR3 nucleotide sequence: TGTGCCAGCAGCTTTGGGATAGGCCCTGGCTACACCTTC. Translating it yields CASSFGIGPGYTF.

V gene TRBV7-2 combines with J gene TRBJ2-1; TRBD2 matches 7 bases. V dropped 5 bases and J dropped 9; count of bases not matched to a gene: 10. Germline V gives CDR1 SGHTA, CDR2 FQGNSA. This CDR3 region has 14 residues. CDR3: CASSLLAGKGEQFF. CDR3 nucleotides: TGTGCCAGCAGCCTTTTAGCGGGCAAGGGTGAGCAGTTCTTC.

The chain combines TRBV13 with TRBJ2-7, with D perhaps being TRBD1 or TRBD2 (5 bases each). The germline V gene encodes CDR1 PRHDT and CDR2 FYEKMQ (reference sequence). CDR3 length: 14 residues. Deletions cut 5 bases from V and 3 bases from J, with 14 bases between. The CDR3 sequence is CASSRGRVGYEQYF. For the CDR3, the DNA is TGTGCCAGCAGCCGGGGCAGGGTGGGCTACGAGCAGTACTTC.